The clone carrying this T cell receptor beta chain was counted once. The CDR3 has 14 amino acids. V was clipped by 6 bases and J by 0 bases, with 9 bases between them. Germline CDR1 SNHLY, CDR2 FYNNEI. Clones were read by immunoSEQ multiplex PCR, and TCRdb kept only the in-frame ones, dropping some. Among some 110,000 clones listed, about 83% were seen once. Those who participated ranged in age from roughly 18 to 90 years and resided in some 24 US areas. The sample comes from a study of blood T cell repertoires in COVID-19. Overall study context: Acute and convalescent COVID-19 specimens originated in the United States, Italy and Spain.

V usage is TRBV2 and J usage is TRBJ1-5; D gene uncertain. The sequence was collected from a woman between 25 and 40 years old who had recovered from COVID-19. Sequencing input: PBMCs or T cells enriched from blood (not recorded which). The CDR3 here is CASRPGYSNQPQHF. CDR3 nucleotides: TGTGCCAGCAGGCCAGGTTATAGCAATCAGCCCCAGCATTTT.